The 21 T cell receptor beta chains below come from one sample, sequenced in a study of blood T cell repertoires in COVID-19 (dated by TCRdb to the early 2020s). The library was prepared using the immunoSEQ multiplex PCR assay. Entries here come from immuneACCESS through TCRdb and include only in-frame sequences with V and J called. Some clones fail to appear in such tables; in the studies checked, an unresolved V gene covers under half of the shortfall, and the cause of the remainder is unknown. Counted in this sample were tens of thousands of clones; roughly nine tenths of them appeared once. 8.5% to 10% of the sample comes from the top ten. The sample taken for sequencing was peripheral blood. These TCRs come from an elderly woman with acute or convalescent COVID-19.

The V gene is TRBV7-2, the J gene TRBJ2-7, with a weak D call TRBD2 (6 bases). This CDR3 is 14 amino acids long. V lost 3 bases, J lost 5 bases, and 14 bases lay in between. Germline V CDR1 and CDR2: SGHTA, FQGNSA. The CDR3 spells CASSFFGRNDEQYF. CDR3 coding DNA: TGTGCCAGCAGCTTTTTCGGGAGAAACGACGAGCAGTACTTC. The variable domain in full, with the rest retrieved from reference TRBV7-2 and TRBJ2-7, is GAGVSQSPSNKVTEKGKDVELRCDPISGHTALYWYRQSLGQGLEFLIYFQGNSAPDKSGLPSDRFSAERTGGSVSTLTIQRTQQEDSAVYLCASSFFGRNDEQYFGPGTRLTVT.

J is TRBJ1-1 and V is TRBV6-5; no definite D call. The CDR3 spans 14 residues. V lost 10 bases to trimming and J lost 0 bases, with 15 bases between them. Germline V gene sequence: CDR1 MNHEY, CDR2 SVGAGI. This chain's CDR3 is CATSTAVMNTEAFF. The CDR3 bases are TGTGCCACTTCCACCGCGGTTATGAACACTGAAGCTTTCTTT.

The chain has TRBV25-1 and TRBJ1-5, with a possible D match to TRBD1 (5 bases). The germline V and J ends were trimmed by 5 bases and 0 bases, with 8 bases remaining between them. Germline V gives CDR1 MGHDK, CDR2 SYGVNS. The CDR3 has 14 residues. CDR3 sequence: CASSSGGSNQPQHF. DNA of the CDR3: TGTGCCAGCAGTTCCGGGGGTAGCAATCAGCCCCAGCATTTT.

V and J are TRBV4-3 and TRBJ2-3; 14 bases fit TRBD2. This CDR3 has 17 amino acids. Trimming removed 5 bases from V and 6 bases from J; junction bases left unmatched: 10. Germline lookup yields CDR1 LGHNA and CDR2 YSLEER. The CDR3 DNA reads TGCGCCAGCAGCTATGGGACTAGCGGGAGTACCACGGATACGCAGTATTTT. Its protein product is CASSYGTSGSTTDTQYF.

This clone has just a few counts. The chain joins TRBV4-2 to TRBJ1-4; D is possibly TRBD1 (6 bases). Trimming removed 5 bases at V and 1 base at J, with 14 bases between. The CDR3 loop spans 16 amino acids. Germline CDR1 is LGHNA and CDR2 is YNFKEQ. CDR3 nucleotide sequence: TGTGCCAGCAGCACCCGTCTGACAGGAACTAATGAAAAACTGTTTTTT. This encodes CASSTRLTGTNEKLFF.

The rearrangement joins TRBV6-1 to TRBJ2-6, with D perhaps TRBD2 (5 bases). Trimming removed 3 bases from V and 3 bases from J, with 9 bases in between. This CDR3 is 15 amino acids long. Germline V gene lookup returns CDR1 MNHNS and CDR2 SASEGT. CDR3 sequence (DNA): TGTGCCAGCAGTGAGGGGAGATTTGGGGCCAACGTCCTGACTTTC. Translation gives CASSEGRFGANVLTF.

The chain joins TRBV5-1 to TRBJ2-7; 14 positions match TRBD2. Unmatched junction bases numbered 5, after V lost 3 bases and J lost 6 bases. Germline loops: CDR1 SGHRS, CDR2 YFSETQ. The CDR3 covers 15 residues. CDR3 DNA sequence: TGCGCCAGCAGCTGGGGGACTAGCGGGAGTAGCGAGCAGTACTTC. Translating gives CASSWGTSGSSEQYF.

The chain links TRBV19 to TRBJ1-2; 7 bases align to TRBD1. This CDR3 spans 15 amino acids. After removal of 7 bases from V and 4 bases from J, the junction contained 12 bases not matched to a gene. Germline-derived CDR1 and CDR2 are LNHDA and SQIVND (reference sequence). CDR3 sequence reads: CASTLEGQTTYGYTF. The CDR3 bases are TGTGCCAGTACCCTGGAGGGACAGACCACCTATGGCTACACCTTC.

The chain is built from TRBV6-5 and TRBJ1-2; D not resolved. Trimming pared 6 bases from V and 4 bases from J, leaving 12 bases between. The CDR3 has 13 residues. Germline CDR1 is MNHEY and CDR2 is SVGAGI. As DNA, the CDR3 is TGTGCCAGCAGCGGCTCGGGAGGCTATGGCTACACCTTC. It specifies CASSGSGGYGYTF.

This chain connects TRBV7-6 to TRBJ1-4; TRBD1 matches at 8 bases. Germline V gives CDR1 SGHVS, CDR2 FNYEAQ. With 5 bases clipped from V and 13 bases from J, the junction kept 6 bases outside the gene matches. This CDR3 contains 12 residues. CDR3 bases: TGTGCCAGCAGCCCCGCGGACAGGGCACTGTTTTTT. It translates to CASSPADRALFF. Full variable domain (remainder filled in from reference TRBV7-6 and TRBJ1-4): GAGVSQSPRYKVTKRGQDVALRCDPISGHVSLYWYRQALGQGPEFLTYFNYEAQQDKSGLPNDRFSAERPEGSISTLTIQRTEQRDSAMYRCASSPADRALFFGSGTQLSVL.

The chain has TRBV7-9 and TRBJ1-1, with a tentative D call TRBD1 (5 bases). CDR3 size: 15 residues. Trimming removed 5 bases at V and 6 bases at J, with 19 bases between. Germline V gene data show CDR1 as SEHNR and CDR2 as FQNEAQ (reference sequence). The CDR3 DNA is TGTGCCAGCAGCCCCGGGACTTCCCTTGGCGCTGAAGCTTTCTTT. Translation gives CASSPGTSLGAEAFF. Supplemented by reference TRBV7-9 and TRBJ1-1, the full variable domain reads DTGVSQNPRHKITKRGQNVTFRCDPISEHNRLYWYRQTLGQGPEFLTYFQNEAQLEKSRLLSDRFSAERPKGSFSTLEIQRTEQGDSAMYLCASSPGTSLGAEAFFGQGTRLTVV.

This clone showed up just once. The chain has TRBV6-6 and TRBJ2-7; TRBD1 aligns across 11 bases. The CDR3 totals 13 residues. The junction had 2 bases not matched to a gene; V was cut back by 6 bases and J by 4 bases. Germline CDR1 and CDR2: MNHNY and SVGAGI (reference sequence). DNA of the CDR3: TGTGCCAGCAGAGGACAGGGGGCTTACGAGCAGTACTTC. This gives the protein CASRGQGAYEQYF.

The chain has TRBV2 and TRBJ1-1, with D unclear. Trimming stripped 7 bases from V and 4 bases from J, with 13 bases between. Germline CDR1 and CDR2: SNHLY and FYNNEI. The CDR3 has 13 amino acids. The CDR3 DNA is TGTGCCAGCAAGAGAGGGTTGGGCACTGAAGCTTTCTTT. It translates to CASKRGLGTEAFF. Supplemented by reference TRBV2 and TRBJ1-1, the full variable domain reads EPEVTQTPSHQVTQMGQEVILRCVPISNHLYFYWYRQILGQKVEFLVSFYNNEISEKSEIFDDQFSVERPDGSNFTLKIRSTKLEDSAMYFCASKRGLGTEAFFGQGTRLTVV.

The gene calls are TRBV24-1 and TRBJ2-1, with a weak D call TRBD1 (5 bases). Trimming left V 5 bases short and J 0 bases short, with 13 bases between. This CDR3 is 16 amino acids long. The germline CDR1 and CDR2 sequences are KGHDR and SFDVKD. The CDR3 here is CATSGVGRSSYNEQFF. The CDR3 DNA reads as TGTGCCACCAGTGGGGTGGGGCGGAGCTCCTACAATGAGCAGTTCTTC.

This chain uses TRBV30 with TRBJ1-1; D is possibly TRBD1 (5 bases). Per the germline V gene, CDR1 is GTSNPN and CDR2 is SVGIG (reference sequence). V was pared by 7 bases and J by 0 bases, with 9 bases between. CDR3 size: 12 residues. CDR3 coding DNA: TGTGCCTACCGGGGGGTGAACACTGAAGCTTTCTTT. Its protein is CAYRGVNTEAFF.

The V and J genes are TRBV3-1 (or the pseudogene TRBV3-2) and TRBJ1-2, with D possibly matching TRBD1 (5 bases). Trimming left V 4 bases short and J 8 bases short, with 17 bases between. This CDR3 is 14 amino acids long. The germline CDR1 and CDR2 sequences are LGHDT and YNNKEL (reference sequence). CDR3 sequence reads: CASSPLGGGFGYTF. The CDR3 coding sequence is TGTGCCAGCAGCCCTTTGGGGGGAGGTTTCGGCTACACCTTC.

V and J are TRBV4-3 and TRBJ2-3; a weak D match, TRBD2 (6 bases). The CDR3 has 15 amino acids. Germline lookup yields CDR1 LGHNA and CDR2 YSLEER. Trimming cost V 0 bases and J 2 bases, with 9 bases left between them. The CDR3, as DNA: TGCGCCAGCAGCCAAGACTGGGGGGACACAGATACGCAGTATTTT. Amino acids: CASSQDWGDTDTQYF.

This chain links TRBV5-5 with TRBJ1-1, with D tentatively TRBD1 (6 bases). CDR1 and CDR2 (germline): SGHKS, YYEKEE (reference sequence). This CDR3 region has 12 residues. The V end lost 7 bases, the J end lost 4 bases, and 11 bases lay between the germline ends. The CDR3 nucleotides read TGTGCCAGCGATAACAGGGTCACTGAAGCTTTCTTT. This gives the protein CASDNRVTEAFF.

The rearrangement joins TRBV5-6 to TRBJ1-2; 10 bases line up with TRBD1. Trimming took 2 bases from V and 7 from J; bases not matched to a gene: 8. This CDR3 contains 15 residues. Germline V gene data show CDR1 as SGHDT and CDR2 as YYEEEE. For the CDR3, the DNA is TGTGCCAGCAGCTTACCGGGACAGGGGATAGGTGGCTACACCTTC. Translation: CASSLPGQGIGGYTF.

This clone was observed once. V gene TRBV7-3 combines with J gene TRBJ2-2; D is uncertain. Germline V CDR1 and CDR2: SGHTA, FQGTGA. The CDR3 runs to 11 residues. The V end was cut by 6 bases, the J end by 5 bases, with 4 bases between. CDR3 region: CASRATGELFF. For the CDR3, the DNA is TGTGCCAGCAGAGCGACCGGGGAGCTGTTTTTT.

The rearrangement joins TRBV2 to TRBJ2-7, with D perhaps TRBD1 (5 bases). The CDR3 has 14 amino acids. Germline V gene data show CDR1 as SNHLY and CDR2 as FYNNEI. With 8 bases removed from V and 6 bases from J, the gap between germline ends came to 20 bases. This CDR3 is CASHPTGLQSEQYF. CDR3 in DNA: TGTGCCAGCCACCCTACAGGTCTTCAGTCCGAGCAGTACTTC.